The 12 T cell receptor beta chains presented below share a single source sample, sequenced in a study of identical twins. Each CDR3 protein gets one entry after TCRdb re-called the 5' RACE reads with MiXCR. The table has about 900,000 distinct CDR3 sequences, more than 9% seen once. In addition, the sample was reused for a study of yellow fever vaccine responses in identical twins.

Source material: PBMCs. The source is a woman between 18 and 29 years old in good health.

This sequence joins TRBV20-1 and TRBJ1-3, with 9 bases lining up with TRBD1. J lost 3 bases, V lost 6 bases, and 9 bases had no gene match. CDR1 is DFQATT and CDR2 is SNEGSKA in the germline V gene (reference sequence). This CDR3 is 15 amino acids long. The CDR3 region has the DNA TGCAGTGCCACTCGGGGGACAGGGTATGGAAACACCATATATTTT. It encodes CSATRGTGYGNTIYF.

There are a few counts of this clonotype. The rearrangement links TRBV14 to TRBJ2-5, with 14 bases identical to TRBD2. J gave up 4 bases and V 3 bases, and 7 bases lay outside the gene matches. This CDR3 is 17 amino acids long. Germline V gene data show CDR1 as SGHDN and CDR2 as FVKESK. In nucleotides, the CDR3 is TGTGCCAGCAGCCACTGGACTAGCGGGAGGAAGGGAGAGACCCAGTACTTC. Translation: CASSHWTSGRKGETQYF. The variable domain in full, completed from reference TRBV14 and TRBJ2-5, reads EAGVTQFPSHSVIEKGQTVTLRCDPISGHDNLYWYRRVMGKEIKFLLHFVKESKQDESGMPNNRFLAERTGGTYSTLKVQPAELEDSGVYFCASSHWTSGRKGETQYFGPGTRLLVL.

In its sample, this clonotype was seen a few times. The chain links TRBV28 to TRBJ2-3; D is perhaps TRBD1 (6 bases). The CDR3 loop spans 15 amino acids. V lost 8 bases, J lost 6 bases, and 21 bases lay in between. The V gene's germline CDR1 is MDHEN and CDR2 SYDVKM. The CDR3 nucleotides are TGTGCCAGCCTTGTGAGGGGCAGGGGCCGGGATACGCAGTATTTT. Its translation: CASLVRGRGRDTQYF.

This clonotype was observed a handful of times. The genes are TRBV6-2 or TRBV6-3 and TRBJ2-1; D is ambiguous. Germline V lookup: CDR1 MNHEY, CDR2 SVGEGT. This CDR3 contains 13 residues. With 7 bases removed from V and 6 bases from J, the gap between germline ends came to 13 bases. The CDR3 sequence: CASTNLLLNEQFF. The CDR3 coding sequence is TGTGCCAGCACCAATCTTCTCCTCAATGAGCAGTTCTTC.

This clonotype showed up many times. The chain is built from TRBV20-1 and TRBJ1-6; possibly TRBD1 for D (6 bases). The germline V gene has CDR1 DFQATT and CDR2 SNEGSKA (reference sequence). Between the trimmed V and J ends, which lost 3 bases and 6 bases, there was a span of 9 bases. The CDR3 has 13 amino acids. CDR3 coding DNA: TGCAGTGCTAGTTCCAGGGGTAATTCACCCCTCCACTTT. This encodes CSASSRGNSPLHF.

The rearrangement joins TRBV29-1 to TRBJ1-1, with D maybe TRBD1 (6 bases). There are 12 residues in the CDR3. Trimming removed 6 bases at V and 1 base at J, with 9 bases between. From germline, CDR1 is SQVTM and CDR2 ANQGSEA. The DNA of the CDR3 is TGCAGCGTACAGGGCCCGAACACTGAAGCTTTCTTT. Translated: CSVQGPNTEAFF. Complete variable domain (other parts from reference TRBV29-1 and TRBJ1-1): SAVISQKPSRDICQRGTSLTIQCQVDSQVTMMFWYRQQPGQSLTLIATANQGSEATYESGFVIDKFPISRPNLTFSTLTVSNMSPEDSSIYLCSVQGPNTEAFFGQGTRLTVV.

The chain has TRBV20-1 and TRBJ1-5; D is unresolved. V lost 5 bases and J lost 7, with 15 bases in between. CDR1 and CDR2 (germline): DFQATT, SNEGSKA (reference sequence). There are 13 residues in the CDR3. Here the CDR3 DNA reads TGCAGTGCTCATTTAGGACGGTACCAGCCCCAGCATTTT. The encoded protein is CSAHLGRYQPQHF.

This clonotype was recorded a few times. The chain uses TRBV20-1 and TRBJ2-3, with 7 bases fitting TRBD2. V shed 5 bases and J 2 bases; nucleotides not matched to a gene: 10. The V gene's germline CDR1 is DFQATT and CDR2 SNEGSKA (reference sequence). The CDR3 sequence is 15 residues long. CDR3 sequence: CSAGWGTKITDTQYF. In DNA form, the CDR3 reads TGCAGTGCTGGGTGGGGGACTAAAATCACAGATACGCAGTATTTT.

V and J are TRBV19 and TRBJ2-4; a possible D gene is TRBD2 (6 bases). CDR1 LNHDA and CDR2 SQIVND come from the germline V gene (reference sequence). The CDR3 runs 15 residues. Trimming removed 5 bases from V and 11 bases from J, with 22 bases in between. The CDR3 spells CASSPPGGVGILQYF. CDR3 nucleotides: TGTGCCAGTAGTCCCCCAGGAGGGGTCGGGATACTTCAGTACTTC.

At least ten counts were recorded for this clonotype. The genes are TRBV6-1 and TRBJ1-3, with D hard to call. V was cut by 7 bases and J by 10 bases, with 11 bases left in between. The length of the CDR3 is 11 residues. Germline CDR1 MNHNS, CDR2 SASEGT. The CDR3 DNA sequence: TGTGCCAGCACCAGGCCGGGTACCATATATTTT. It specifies CASTRPGTIYF.

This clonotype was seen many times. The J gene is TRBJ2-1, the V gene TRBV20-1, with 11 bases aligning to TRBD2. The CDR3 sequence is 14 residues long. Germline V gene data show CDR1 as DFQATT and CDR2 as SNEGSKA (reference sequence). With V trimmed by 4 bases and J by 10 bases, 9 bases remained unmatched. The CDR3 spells CSATPTSGTFEQFF. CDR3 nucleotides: TGCAGTGCTACCCCGACTAGCGGGACATTCGAGCAGTTCTTC.

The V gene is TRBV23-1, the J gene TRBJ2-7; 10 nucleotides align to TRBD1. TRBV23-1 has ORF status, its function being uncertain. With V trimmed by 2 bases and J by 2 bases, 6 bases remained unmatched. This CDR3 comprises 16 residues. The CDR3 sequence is CASSQRGQGKTYEQYV. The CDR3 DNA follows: TGCGCCAGCAGTCAAAGGGGACAGGGGAAGACCTACGAGCAGTACGTC.